Sequencing of this TCR beta chain was carried out in a study of control samples from healthy donors and cancer patients. This CDR3 is built from 14 residues. V lost 10 bases and J lost 3; bases outside the gene matches: 8. Germline loops: CDR1 WSHSY, CDR2 SAAADI. Profiled with immunoSEQ multiplex PCR; TCRdb holds only in-frame clones, not every one. The data show 70,000 to 95,000 clones, 93% seen once. This sequence was found in a woman between 40 and 55 years old with lung cancer. Sequencing used PBMCs. The V gene is TRBV10-2, the J gene TRBJ2-2; 7 bases are a match to TRBD1. CDR3 coding DNA: TGCGCCACCCAGTCCGGGACAGACACCGGGGAGCTGTTTTTT. It encodes CATQSGTDTGELFF.